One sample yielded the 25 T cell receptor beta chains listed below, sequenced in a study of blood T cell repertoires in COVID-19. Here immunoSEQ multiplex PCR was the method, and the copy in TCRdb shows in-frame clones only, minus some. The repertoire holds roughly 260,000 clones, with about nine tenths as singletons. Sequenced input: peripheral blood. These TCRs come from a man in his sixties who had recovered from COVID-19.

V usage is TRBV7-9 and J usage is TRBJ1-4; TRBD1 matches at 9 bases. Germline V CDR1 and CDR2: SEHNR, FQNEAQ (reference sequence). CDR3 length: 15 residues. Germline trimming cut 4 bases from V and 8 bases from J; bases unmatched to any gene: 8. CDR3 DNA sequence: TGTGCCAGCAGCTCGAGGACAGGGGAAGGGGAAAAACTGTTTTTT. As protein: CASSSRTGEGEKLFF.

The CDR3 region has the DNA TGTGCCAGCAGCCTCACAGGGGGATACACTGAAGCTTTCTTT. It codes for CASSLTGGYTEAFF. V gene TRBV7-2 combines with J gene TRBJ1-1; 8 bases align to TRBD1. The V gene end was trimmed by 5 bases and the J gene end by 3 bases; junction bases not matched to a gene: 5. The CDR3 has 14 residues. The germline CDR1 and CDR2 sequences are SGHTA and FQGNSA. Drawing the rest from reference TRBV7-2 and TRBJ1-1, the complete variable domain is GAGVSQSPSNKVTEKGKDVELRCDPISGHTALYWYRQSLGQGLEFLIYFQGNSAPDKSGLPSDRFSAERTGGSVSTLTIQRTQQEDSAVYLCASSLTGGYTEAFFGQGTRLTVV.

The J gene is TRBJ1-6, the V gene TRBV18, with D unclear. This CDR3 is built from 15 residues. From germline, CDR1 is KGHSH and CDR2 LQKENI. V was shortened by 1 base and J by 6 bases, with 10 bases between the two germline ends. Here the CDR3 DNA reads TGTGCCAGCTCACCACTAAGCGCGATTAATTCACCCCTCCACTTT. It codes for CASSPLSAINSPLHF.

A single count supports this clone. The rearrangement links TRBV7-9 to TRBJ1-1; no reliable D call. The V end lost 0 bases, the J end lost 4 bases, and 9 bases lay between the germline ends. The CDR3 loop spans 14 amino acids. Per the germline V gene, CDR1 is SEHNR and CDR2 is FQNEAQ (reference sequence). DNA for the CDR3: TGTGCCAGCAGCTTAGCCCTGGCCTTCACTGAAGCTTTCTTT. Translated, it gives CASSLALAFTEAFF.

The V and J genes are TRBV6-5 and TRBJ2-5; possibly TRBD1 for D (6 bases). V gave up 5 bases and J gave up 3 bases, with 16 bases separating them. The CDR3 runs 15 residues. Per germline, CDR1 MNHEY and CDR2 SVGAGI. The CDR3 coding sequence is TGTGCCAGCAGTCCACGAGGGCAGGGGAAAGAGACCCAGTACTTC. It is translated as CASSPRGQGKETQYF.

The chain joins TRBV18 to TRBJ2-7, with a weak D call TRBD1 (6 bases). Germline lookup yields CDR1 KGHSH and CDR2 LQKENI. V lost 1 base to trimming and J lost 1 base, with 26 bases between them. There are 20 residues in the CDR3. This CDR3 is CASSPRTLTGFTSLSYEQYF. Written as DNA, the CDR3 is TGTGCCAGCTCACCACGTACCCTTACAGGGTTTACAAGCCTTTCCTACGAGCAGTACTTC.

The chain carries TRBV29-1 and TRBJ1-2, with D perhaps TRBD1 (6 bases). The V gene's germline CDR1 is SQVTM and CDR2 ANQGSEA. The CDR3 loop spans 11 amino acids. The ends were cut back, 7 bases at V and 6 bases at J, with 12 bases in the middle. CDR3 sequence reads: CSANRDDGYTF. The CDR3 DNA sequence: TGCAGCGCCAACAGGGATGATGGCTACACCTTC.

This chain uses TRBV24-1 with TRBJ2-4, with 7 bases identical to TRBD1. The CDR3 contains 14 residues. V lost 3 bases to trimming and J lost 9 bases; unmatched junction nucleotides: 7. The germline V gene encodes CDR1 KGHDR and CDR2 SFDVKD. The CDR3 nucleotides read TGTGCCACCAGTGATGGGCCCTCAGGGGGCATTCAGTACTTC. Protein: CATSDGPSGGIQYF.

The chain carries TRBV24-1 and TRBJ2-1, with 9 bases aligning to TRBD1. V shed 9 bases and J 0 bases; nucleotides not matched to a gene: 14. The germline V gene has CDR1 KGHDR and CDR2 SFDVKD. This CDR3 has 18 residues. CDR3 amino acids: CATPTRDRDISSYNEQFF. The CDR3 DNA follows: TGTGCCACCCCTACCCGGGACAGGGATATTAGCTCCTACAATGAGCAGTTCTTC.

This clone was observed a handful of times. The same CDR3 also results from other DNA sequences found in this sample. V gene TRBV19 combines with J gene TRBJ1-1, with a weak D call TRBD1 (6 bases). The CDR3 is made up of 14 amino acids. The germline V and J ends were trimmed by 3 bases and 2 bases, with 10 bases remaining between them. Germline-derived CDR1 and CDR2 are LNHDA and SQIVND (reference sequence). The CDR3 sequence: CASSMQGTNTEAFF. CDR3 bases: TGTGCCAGTAGTATGCAGGGGACCAACACTGAAGCTTTCTTT.

CDR3 region: CASRTSGGVTYEQYF. The CDR3 nucleotides read TGTGCCAGCAGGACTAGCGGGGGGGTTACCTACGAGCAGTACTTC. The V gene is TRBV5-6, the J gene TRBJ2-7; 14 bases agree with TRBD2. In germline, CDR1 is SGHDT, CDR2 YYEEEE. The CDR3 covers 15 residues. V shed 5 bases and J 2 bases; nucleotides not matched to a gene: 3.

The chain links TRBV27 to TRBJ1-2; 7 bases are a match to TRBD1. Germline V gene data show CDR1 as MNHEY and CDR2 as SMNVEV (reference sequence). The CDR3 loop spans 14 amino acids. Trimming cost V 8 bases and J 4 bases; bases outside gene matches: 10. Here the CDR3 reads CASLRSGTAYGYTF. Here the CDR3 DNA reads TGTGCCAGCCTCCGTTCCGGGACAGCCTATGGCTACACCTTC.

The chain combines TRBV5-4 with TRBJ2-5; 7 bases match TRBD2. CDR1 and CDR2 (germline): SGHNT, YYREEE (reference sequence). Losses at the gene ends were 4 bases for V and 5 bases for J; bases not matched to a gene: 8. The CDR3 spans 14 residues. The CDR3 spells CASSRRGVRETQYF. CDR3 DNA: TGTGCCAGCAGCAGACGGGGGGTCCGGGAGACCCAGTACTTC.

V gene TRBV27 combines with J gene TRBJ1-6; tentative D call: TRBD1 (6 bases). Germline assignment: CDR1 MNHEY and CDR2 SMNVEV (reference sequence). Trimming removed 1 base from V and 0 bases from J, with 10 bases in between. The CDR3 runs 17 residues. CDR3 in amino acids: CASSLFQGSSYNSPLHF. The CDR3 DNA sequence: TGTGCCAGCAGTTTATTTCAGGGGAGCTCCTATAATTCACCCCTCCACTTT.

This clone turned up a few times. The CDR3 spells CASSLEGFGVTQYF. CDR3 coding DNA: TGCGCCAGCAGCTTGGAAGGATTTGGAGTAACGCAGTATTTT. The J gene is TRBJ2-3, the V gene TRBV5-1, with D unclear. Trimming left V 0 bases short and J 9 bases short, with 14 bases between. Germline values: CDR1 SGHRS, CDR2 YFSETQ. CDR3 length equals 14 residues.

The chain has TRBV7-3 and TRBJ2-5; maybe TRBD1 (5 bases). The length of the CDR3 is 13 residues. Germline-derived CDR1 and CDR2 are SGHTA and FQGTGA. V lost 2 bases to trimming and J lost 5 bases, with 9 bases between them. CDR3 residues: CASSLARAETQYF. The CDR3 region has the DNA TGTGCCAGCAGCTTAGCCAGGGCCGAGACCCAGTACTTC.

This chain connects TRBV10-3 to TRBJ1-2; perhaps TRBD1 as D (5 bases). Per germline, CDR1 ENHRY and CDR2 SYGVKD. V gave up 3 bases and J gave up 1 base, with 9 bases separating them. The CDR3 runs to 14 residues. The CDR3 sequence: CAISESGLNYGYTF. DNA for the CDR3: TGTGCCATCAGTGAATCAGGGCTTAACTATGGCTACACCTTC.

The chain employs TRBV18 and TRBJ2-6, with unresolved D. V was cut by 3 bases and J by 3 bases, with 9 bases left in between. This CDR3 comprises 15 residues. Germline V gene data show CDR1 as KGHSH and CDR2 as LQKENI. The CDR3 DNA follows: TGTGCCAGCTCACCCAACAGCATTGGGGCCAACGTCCTGACTTTC. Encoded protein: CASSPNSIGANVLTF.

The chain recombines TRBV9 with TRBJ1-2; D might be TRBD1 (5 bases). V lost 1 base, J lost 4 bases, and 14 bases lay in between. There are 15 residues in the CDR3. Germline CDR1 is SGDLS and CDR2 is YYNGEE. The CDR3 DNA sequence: TGTGCCAGCAGCGTAAGTTCGACAGTCGGCTATGGCTACACCTTC. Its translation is CASSVSSTVGYGYTF. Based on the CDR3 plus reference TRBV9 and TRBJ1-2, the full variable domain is DSGVTQTPKHLITATGQRVTLRCSPRSGDLSVYWYQQSLDQGLQFLIQYYNGEERAKGNILERFSAQQFPDLHSELNLSSLELGDSALYFCASSVSSTVGYGYTFGSGTRLTVV.

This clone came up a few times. The CDR3 bases are TGTGCCAGCAGCCTACAGGCCACTTTGAACTATGGCTACACCTTC. It encodes CASSLQATLNYGYTF. This chain connects TRBV7-3 to TRBJ1-2; TRBD1 might be the D (5 bases). Germline CDR1 and CDR2: SGHTA and FQGTGA. V was clipped by 5 bases and J by 2 bases, with 15 bases between them. There are 15 residues in the CDR3.

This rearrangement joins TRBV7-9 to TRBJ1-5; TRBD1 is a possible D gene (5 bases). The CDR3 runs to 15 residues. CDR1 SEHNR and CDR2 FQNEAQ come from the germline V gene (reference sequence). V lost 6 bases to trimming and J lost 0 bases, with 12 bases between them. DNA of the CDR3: TGTGCCAGCAGTCCCGGGGGGTTTAGCAATCAGCCCCAGCATTTT. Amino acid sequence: CASSPGGFSNQPQHF.

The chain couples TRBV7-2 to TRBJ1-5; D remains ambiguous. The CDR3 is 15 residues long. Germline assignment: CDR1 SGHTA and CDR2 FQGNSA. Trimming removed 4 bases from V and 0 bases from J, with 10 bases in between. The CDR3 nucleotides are TGTGCCAGCAGCTCCTTTCTATATAGCAATCAGCCCCAGCATTTT. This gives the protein CASSSFLYSNQPQHF.

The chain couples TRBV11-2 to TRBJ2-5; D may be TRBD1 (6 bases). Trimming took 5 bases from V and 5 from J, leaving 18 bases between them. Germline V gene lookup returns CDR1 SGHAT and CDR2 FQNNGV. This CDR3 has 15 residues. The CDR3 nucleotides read TGTGCCAGCAGCCTCGAACGAGGACAGTCGGAGACCCAGTACTTC. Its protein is CASSLERGQSETQYF.

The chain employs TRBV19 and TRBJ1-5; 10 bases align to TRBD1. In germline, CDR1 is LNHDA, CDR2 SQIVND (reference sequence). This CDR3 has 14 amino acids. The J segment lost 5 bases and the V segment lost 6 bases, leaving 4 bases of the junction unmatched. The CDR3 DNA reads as TGTGCCAGTAGACGGGACAGGGGCGATCAGCCCCAGCATTTT. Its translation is CASRRDRGDQPQHF.

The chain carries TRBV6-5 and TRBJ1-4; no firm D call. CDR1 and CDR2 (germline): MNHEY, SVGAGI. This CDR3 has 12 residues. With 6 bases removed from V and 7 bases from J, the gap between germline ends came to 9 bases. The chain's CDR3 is CASSPWSEKLFF. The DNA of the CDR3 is TGTGCCAGCAGCCCCTGGAGTGAAAAACTGTTTTTT.